The 17 T cell receptor beta chains below were found in one sample sequenced in a study of T cells in Graves' hyperthyroidism and ophthalmopathy. TCR beta CDR3 sequences were amplified from RNA transcripts. In the first-round RT-PCR of the TCR CDR3, the HTBI primer set was used. MiXCR was run by TCRdb on the multiplex PCR reads, yielding one entry per CDR3 protein. The table records 450,000 to 500,000 distinct CDR3 sequences, about 20% of them present only once. Sequencing input: blood. The receptors derive from a woman in her seventies with Graves' ophthalmopathy.

This clonotype occurred many times. V usage is TRBV29-1 and J usage is TRBJ2-1; weak D call: TRBD2 (6 bases). This CDR3 region has 12 residues. CDR1 and CDR2 from the germline V gene are SQVTM and ANQGSEA. Trimming shortened V by 3 bases and J by 9 bases, and 12 bases separated the two germline ends. This CDR3 is CSVDGGLTEQFF. CDR3 coding DNA: TGCAGCGTTGATGGAGGGCTGACTGAGCAGTTCTTC.

This clonotype was seen at least ten times. The chain uses TRBV28 and TRBJ1-5, with unresolved D. The CDR3 is made up of 15 amino acids. Germline V gene data show CDR1 as MDHEN and CDR2 as SYDVKM. With 5 bases removed from V and 10 bases from J, the gap between germline ends came to 21 bases. The CDR3 reads CASSPLEGVRSPQHF. The DNA of the CDR3 is TGTGCCAGCAGTCCCTTAGAGGGAGTCAGGTCCCCCCAGCATTTT.

The sample holds a few counts of this clonotype. J is TRBJ1-1 and V is TRBV5-1; 7 positions agree with TRBD1. Per germline, CDR1 SGHRS and CDR2 YFSETQ. This CDR3 contains 13 residues. V lost 4 bases, J lost 1 base, and 1 base stayed unmatched. This chain's CDR3 is CASSDRENTEAFF. DNA of the CDR3: TGCGCCAGCAGCGACAGGGAGAACACTGAAGCTTTCTTT.

This clonotype was found many times. The CDR3 region has the DNA TGTGCCAGCGAAAACACAGGGGCCTACGAGCAGTACTTC. Translation: CASENTGAYEQYF. This sequence joins TRBV6-2 or TRBV6-3 and TRBJ2-7; TRBD1 matches 7 bases. Germline-derived CDR1 and CDR2 are MNHEY and SVGEGT. J was trimmed by 2 bases and V by 8 bases; bases with no gene match: 6. This CDR3 is 13 amino acids long.

This clonotype occurred many times. The J gene is TRBJ1-3, the V gene TRBV12-3 or TRBV12-4, with no clear D. V shed 6 bases and J shed 0 bases, with 9 bases lying between them. The CDR3 extends over 14 amino acids. CDR3 in amino acids: CASRKLSSGNTIYF. In DNA, the CDR3 is TGTGCCAGCAGGAAACTGAGCTCTGGAAACACCATATATTTT.

This clonotype was seen only a few times. The chain employs TRBV12-3 or TRBV12-4 and TRBJ2-3, with D maybe TRBD2 (5 bases). This CDR3 is built from 13 residues. Trimming removed 8 bases at V and 8 bases at J, with 17 bases between. CDR3 sequence reads: CASYRTETGTQYF. CDR3 nucleotides: TGTGCCAGCTACCGGACTGAAACTGGTACGCAGTATTTT.

In this sample, this clonotype turned up a few times. The V call is TRBV6-2 or TRBV6-3, the J call TRBJ2-5; TRBD2 might be the D (5 bases). Trimming removed 4 bases from V and 7 bases from J, with 25 bases in between. The CDR3 has 17 residues. Germline CDR1 MNHEY, CDR2 SVGEGT. This CDR3 is CASSSEGRARSVGTQYF. Written as DNA, the CDR3 is TGTGCCAGCAGTTCCGAGGGAAGGGCCCGAAGTGTGGGGACCCAGTACTTC.

The chain joins TRBV6-2 or TRBV6-3 to TRBJ1-1; D not certain. This CDR3 contains 13 residues. Trimming stripped 0 bases from V and 5 bases from J, with 7 bases between. Germline CDR1 and CDR2: MNHEY and SVGEGT. For the CDR3, the DNA is TGTGCCAGCAGTTACTCAGAGGGAACTGAAGCTTTCTTT. Amino acid sequence: CASSYSEGTEAFF.

There are a few counts of this clonotype. The chain employs TRBV6-5 and TRBJ1-6; a possible D gene is TRBD1 (6 bases). CDR1 MNHEY and CDR2 SVGAGI come from the germline V gene. V was clipped by 2 bases and J by 10 bases, with 12 bases between them. The CDR3 sequence is 14 residues long. The CDR3 region has the DNA TGTGCCAGCAGTTACAGGGGGTGGGGATCACCCCTCCACTTT. Its protein is CASSYRGWGSPLHF.

The chain carries TRBV20-1 and TRBJ2-7; perhaps TRBD2 as D (6 bases). V shed 8 bases and J shed 2 bases, with 13 bases lying between them. This CDR3 spans 12 amino acids. Germline V gives CDR1 DFQATT, CDR2 SNEGSKA (reference sequence). CDR3 coding DNA: TGCAGTCCAAGACTAGGCACCTACGAGCAGTACTTC. Encoded protein: CSPRLGTYEQYF.

This clonotype was observed many times. This chain joins TRBV30 and TRBJ1-2; D unresolved. CDR3 size: 13 residues. Germline CDR1 GTSNPN, CDR2 SVGIG (reference sequence). Trimming took 2 bases from V and 6 from J, leaving 13 bases between them. The DNA of the CDR3 is TGTGCCTGGAGTACCCCCTTGGTCCATGGCTACACCTTC. This codes for CAWSTPLVHGYTF.

This clonotype was detected a few times. The rearrangement uses TRBV7-3 and TRBJ2-1; no clear D. The CDR3 is 16 amino acids. The V end was cut by 1 base, the J end by 1 base, with 11 bases between. The V gene's germline CDR1 is SGHTA and CDR2 FQGTGA. The CDR3: CASSLNGVGSYNEQFF. Here the CDR3 DNA reads TGTGCCAGCAGCTTAAATGGAGTCGGTTCCTACAATGAGCAGTTCTTC.

The chain combines TRBV10-1 with TRBJ2-7; the match to TRBD2 covers 7 bases. The germline CDR1 and CDR2 sequences are WNHNN and SYGVQD (reference sequence). Trimming removed 2 bases from V and 5 bases from J; junction bases left unmatched: 6. The CDR3 totals 14 residues. The CDR3 coding sequence is TGCGCCAGCAGTGAGGGGGGGGAAACCGACGAGCAGTACTTC. Protein sequence: CASSEGGETDEQYF.

The table lists this clonotype with a count of one. The J gene is TRBJ2-7, the V gene TRBV5-4; D possibly corresponds to TRBD2 (6 bases). V lost 1 base, J lost 2 bases, and 10 bases lay in between. This CDR3 comprises 14 residues. CDR1 and CDR2 (germline): SGHNT, YYREEE (reference sequence). Here the CDR3 reads CASSLKRGTYEQYF. CDR3 in DNA: TGTGCCAGCAGCTTGAAACGGGGGACCTACGAGCAGTACTTC.

V gene TRBV7-9 combines with J gene TRBJ1-1; D gene unclear. The V gene's germline CDR1 is SEHNR and CDR2 FQNEAQ (reference sequence). Trimming stripped 7 bases from V and 6 bases from J, with 18 bases between. CDR3 length: 14 residues. Written as DNA, the CDR3 is TGTGCCAGCACCAGATTACGGGGAAGATCTGAAGCTTTCTTT. This sequence encodes CASTRLRGRSEAFF.

This clonotype was seen more than once but under ten times. This chain connects TRBV28 to TRBJ1-6, with TRBD1 identical over 10 bases. The V segment lost 6 bases and the J segment 7 bases; nucleotides outside the gene matches: 3. Per the germline V gene, CDR1 is MDHEN and CDR2 is SYDVKM. The CDR3 is made up of 14 amino acids. The CDR3 nucleotides are TGTGCCAGCAGGCTGGGACAGGGGAATTCACCCCTCCACTTT. It yields the protein CASRLGQGNSPLHF. The full variable domain, completed using reference TRBV28 and TRBJ1-6, is DVKVTQSSRYLVKRTGEKVFLECVQDMDHENMFWYRQDPGLGLRLIYFSYDVKMKEKGDIPEGYSVSREKKERFSLILESASTNQTSMYLCASRLGQGNSPLHFGNGTRLTVT.

This clonotype was observed a handful of times. This chain connects TRBV7-2 to TRBJ1-4; 8 bases match TRBD1. The CDR3 runs 16 residues. J gave up 7 bases and V 8 bases, and 15 bases lay outside the gene matches. Germline V lookup: CDR1 SGHTA, CDR2 FQGNSA. The CDR3 coding sequence is TGTGCCAGCTCACCCAGTCCAGGGGGCGGCGTTGAAAAACTGTTTTTT. The encoded protein is CASSPSPGGGVEKLFF.